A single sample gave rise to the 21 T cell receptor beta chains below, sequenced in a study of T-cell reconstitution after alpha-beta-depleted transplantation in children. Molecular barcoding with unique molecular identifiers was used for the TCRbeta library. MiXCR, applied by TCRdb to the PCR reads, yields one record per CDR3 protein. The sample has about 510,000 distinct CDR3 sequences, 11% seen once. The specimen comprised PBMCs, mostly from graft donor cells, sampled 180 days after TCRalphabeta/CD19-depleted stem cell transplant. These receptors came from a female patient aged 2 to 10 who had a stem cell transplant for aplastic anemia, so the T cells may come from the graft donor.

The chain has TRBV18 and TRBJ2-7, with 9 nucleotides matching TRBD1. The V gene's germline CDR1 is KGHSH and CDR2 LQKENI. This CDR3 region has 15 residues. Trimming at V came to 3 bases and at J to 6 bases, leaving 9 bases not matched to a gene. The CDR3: CASSPIGGDRAEQYV. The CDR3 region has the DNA TGTGCCAGCTCACCCATAGGGGGGGACAGGGCCGAGCAGTACGTC.

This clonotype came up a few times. CDR3: CASRMSGSPRNEQFF. The CDR3 DNA is TGTGCCAGCAGAATGAGCGGGAGCCCAAGGAATGAGCAGTTCTTC. The rearrangement joins TRBV12-3 or TRBV12-4 to TRBJ2-1, with 8 bases identical to TRBD2. V lost 6 bases, J lost 7 bases, and 11 bases stayed unmatched. The CDR3 is 15 amino acids.

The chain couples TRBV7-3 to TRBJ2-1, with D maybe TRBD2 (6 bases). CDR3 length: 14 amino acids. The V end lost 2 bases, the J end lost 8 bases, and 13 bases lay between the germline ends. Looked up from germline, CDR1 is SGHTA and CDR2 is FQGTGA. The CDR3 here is CASSLSRWGDEQFF. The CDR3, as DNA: TGTGCCAGCAGCTTATCACGGTGGGGGGATGAGCAGTTCTTC.

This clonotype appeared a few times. CDR3 nucleotide sequence: TGTGCCAGCTCACCACCGGCAGCTAGGGGATCACCCCTCCACTTT. This gives the protein CASSPPAARGSPLHF. This sequence joins TRBV18 and TRBJ1-6, with D perhaps matching TRBD1 (5 bases). V dropped 0 bases and J dropped 10 bases, with 13 bases sitting between them. Germline V lookup: CDR1 KGHSH, CDR2 LQKENI. The CDR3 runs 15 residues.

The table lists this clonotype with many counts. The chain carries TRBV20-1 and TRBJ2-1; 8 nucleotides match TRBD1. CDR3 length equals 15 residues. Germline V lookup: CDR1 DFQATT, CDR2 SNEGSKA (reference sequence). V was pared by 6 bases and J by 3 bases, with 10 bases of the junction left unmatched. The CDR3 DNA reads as TGCAGTGCCACCAGACTACAGGGGGGCTACAATGAGCAGTTCTTC. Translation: CSATRLQGGYNEQFF.

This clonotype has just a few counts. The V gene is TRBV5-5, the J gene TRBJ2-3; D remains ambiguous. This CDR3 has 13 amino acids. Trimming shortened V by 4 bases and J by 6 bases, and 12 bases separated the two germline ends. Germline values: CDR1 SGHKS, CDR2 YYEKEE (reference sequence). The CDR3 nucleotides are TGTGCCAGCAGCATGAACGGCCAGGATACGCAGTATTTT. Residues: CASSMNGQDTQYF.

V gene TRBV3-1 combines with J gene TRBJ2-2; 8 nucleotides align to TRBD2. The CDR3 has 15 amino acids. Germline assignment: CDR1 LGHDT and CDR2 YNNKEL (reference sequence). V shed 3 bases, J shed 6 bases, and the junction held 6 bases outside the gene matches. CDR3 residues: CASSHSGSRAGELFF. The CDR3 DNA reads TGTGCCAGCAGCCACAGCGGGAGTAGAGCCGGGGAGCTGTTTTTT.

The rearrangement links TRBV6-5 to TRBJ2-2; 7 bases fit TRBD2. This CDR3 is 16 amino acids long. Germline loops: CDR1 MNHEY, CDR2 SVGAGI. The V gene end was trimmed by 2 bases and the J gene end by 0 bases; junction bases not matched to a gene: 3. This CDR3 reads CASSYRAGANTGELFF. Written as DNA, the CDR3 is TGTGCCAGCAGTTACAGGGCGGGAGCGAACACCGGGGAGCTGTTTTTT.

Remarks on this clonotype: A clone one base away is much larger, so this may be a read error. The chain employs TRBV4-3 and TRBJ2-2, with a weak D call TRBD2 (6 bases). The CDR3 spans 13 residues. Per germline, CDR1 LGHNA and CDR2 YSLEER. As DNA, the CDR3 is TGCACCAGCAGCCAAGAACACTGGGAGGTGCTGTTTTTT. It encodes CTSSQEHWEVLFF.

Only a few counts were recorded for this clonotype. The CDR3 DNA is TGTGCCTGGAGAGTGGGGCCTGGGGCCAACGTCCTGACTTTC. Its translation: CAWRVGPGANVLTF. The chain recombines TRBV30 with TRBJ2-6, with D possibly matching TRBD1 (5 bases). The V end lost 3 bases, the J end lost 2 bases, and 8 bases lay between the germline ends. The CDR3 is made up of 14 amino acids. Germline-derived CDR1 and CDR2 are GTSNPN and SVGIG (reference sequence).

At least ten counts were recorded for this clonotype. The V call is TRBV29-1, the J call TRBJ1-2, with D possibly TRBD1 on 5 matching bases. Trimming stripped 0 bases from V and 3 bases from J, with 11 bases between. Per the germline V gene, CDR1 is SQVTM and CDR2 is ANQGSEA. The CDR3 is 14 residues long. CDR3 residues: CSVEDVGGHYGYTF. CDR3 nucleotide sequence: TGCAGCGTTGAAGACGTGGGGGGACACTATGGCTACACCTTC.

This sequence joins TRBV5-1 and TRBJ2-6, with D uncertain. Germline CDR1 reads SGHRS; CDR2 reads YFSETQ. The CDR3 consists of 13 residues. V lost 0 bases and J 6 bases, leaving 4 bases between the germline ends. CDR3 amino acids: CASSLGSANVLTF. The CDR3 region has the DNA TGCGCCAGCAGCTTGGGATCGGCCAACGTCCTGACTTTC.

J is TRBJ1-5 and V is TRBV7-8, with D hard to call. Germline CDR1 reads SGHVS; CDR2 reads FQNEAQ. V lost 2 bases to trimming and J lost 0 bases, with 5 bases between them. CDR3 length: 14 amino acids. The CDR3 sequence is CASSLSNSNQPQHF. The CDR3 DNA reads TGTGCCAGCAGCTTATCCAATAGCAATCAGCCCCAGCATTTT.

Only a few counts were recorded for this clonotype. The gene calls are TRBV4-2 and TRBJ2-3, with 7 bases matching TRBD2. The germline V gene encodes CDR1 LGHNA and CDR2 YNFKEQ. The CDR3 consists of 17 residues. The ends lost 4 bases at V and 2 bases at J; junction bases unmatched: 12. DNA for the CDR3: TGTGCCAGCAGCCCTTTGGGGCCAGCGGGGAACACAGATACGCAGTATTTT. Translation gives CASSPLGPAGNTDTQYF.

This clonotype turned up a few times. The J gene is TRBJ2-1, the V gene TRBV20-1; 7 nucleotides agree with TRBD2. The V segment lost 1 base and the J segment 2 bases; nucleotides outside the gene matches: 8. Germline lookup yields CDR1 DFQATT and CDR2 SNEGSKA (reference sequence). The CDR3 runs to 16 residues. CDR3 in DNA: TGCAGTGCTAGAGTCGCTAGCGGAGACGCCTACAATGAGCAGTTCTTC. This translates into CSARVASGDAYNEQFF.

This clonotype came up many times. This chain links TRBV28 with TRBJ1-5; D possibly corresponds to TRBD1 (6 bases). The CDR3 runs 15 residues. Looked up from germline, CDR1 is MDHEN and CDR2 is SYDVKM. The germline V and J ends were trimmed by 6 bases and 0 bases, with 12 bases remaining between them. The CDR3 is CASRPGHNSNQPQHF. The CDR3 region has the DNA TGTGCCAGCAGGCCGGGACACAATAGCAATCAGCCCCAGCATTTT.

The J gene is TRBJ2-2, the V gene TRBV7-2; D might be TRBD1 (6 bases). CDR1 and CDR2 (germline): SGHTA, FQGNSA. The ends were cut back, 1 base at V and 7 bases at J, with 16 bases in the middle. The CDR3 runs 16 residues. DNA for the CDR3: TGTGCCAGCAGCTTAGACAGGGTGTTGTGGAACGGGGAGCTGTTTTTT. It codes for CASSLDRVLWNGELFF.

The CDR3 loop reads CASTRDSTYNEQFF. The CDR3 coding sequence is TGTGCCAGCACCCGTGACTCCACCTACAATGAGCAGTTCTTC. The chain combines TRBV7-2 with TRBJ2-1, with no clear D. V dropped 7 bases and J dropped 2 bases, with 12 bases sitting between them. The length of the CDR3 is 14 residues. Germline V CDR1 and CDR2: SGHTA, FQGNSA.

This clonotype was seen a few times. CDR3 nucleotide sequence: TGTGCCAGCAGCTTAAGGCCGTCCACCTACGAGCAGTACTTC. Translated: CASSLRPSTYEQYF. The chain couples TRBV11-2 to TRBJ2-7; D gene unclear. The V gene lost 2 bases and the J gene lost 2 bases, with 10 bases spanning the gap. The germline CDR1 and CDR2 sequences are SGHAT and FQNNGV. This CDR3 comprises 14 residues.

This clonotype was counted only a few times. DNA of the CDR3: TGTGCCAGCAGTGTTAGAGGGACCCACGAGCAGTACTTC. Translated: CASSVRGTHEQYF. The chain uses TRBV2 and TRBJ2-7; tentatively, D is TRBD1 or TRBD2 (5 bases each). There are 13 residues in the CDR3. Trimming removed 4 bases at V and 5 bases at J, with 12 bases between. CDR1 is SNHLY and CDR2 is FYNNEI in the germline V gene. Full variable domain (rest looked up from reference TRBV2 and TRBJ2-7): EPEVTQTPSHQVTQMGQEVILRCVPISNHLYFYWYRQILGQKVEFLVSFYNNEISEKSEIFDDQFSVERPDGSNFTLKIRSTKLEDSAMYFCASSVRGTHEQYFGPGTRLTVT.

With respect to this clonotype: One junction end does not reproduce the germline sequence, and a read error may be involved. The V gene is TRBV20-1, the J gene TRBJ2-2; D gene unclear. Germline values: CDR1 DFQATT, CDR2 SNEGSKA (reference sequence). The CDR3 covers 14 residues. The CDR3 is CSGREELNTGELFF. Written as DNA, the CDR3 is TGCAGTGGTAGAGAAGAACTAAACACCGGGGAGCTGTTTTTT.